This T cell receptor (beta chain) was recovered during a study of OX40 agonist ivuxolimab in advanced cancers. CDR1 is MNHEY and CDR2 is SMNVEV in the germline V gene (reference sequence). This CDR3 has 13 amino acids. V was clipped by 0 bases and J by 8 bases, with 10 bases between them. Profiling relied on immunoSEQ multiplex PCR, and the TCRdb table lists in-frame clones only, not all of them. The table includes 90,000 to 100,000 clones, about nine tenths detected once. Sequenced here: CD4+ or CD8+ T cells sorted from blood, sampled in a trial of the OX40 agonist ivuxolimab. This clonotype originated in an adult with an advanced solid tumor such as melanoma, head and neck, liver or kidney cancer. The V and J genes are TRBV27 and TRBJ1-1; D is unresolved. The CDR3 spells CASSLSPKGEAFF. The CDR3 DNA sequence: TGTGCCAGCAGTTTATCCCCAAAGGGAGAAGCTTTCTTT.